Given below is one TCR beta chain in context. This sample was taken from a study of CD8 T cells in Susac syndrome. The CDR3 extends over 14 amino acids. V was cut by 5 bases and J by 1 base, with 11 bases left in between. CDR1 SGHTA and CDR2 FQGTGA come from the germline V gene. A quantity of about 0.5 to 1 ug RNA underwent reverse transcription using random hexamers. The immunoSEQ assay covered 54 Vbeta and 13 Jbeta segments for CDR3. TCRdb reprocessed the immunoSEQ multiplex PCR reads with MiXCR, giving one entry per CDR3 protein. Found here are under 250,000 distinct CDR3 sequences, 93% of them singletons; the top ten hold about 0.071%. Sequencing of TCR beta was performed on blood CD8+ T cells and on blood CD4+ T cells. TEMRA cells were FACS-enriched and CD8+ and CD4+ T cells negatively isolated.

Sequenced sample: CD4+ T cells from PBMCs. The chain uses TRBV7-3 and TRBJ1-1, with no clear D. The sequence was collected from a human donor with multiple sclerosis. CDR3 sequence (DNA): TGTGCCAGCAGCCTACATGCGGAGAACACTGAAGCTTTCTTT. It yields the protein CASSLHAENTEAFF.